The 23 T cell receptor beta chains below all came from one sample that was sequenced in a study of blood T cell repertoires in COVID-19 (dated by TCRdb to the early 2020s). Library prep was done by the immunoSEQ multiplex PCR assay. Imported from immuneACCESS, the table was reduced by TCRdb to in-frame sequences with V and J called. These copies leave out some clones; in studies compared against another copy, an unresolved V gene accounts for under half, and the cause of the remainder is not known. Here the sample has 210,000 or so clones; approximately 81% occur a single time. The ten largest clones capture about a sixth of the sample. The sample consisted of peripheral blood. These receptor sequences come from an elderly woman with active or convalescent COVID-19.

J is TRBJ1-2 and V is TRBV15; D not resolved. V dropped 0 bases and J dropped 1 base, with 9 bases sitting between them. The CDR3 runs to 15 residues. In germline, CDR1 is LNHNV, CDR2 YYDKDF (reference sequence). The CDR3 coding sequence is TGTGCCACCAGCAGAGATGAGTCTGATAACTATGGCTACACCTTC. Encoded protein: CATSRDESDNYGYTF. Using reference TRBV15 and TRBJ1-2 for the parts outside the CDR3, the full variable domain is DAMVIQNPRYQVTQFGKPVTLSCSQTLNHNVMYWYQQKSSQAPKLLFHYYDKDFNNEADTPDNFQSRRPNTSFCFLDIRSPGLGDTAMYLCATSRDESDNYGYTFGSGTRLTVV.

CDR3 nucleotide sequence: TGTGCCAGCAGTCCGGGACTAGCGGGAGTACCCGACGAGCAGTACTTC. It is translated as CASSPGLAGVPDEQYF. The genes are TRBV6-2 or TRBV6-3 and TRBJ2-7; 14 nucleotides agree with TRBD2. J was trimmed by 5 bases and V by 5 bases; bases with no gene match: 8. Per germline, CDR1 MNHEY and CDR2 SVGEGT. The CDR3 runs 16 residues.

V and J are TRBV4-1 and TRBJ2-5; 7 nucleotides line up with TRBD1. The CDR3 consists of 20 residues. Looked up from germline, CDR1 is MGHRA and CDR2 is YSYEKL. After removal of 4 bases from V and 2 bases from J, the junction contained 22 bases not matched to a gene. In DNA form, the CDR3 reads TGCGCCAGCAGCCTAAGGAAGGAATCGAACAGGGGACCGTCTCAAGAGACCCAGTACTTC. This codes for CASSLRKESNRGPSQETQYF.

The genes are TRBV24-1 and TRBJ2-1; 7 bases line up with TRBD2. CDR1 and CDR2 (germline): KGHDR, SFDVKD. The CDR3 covers 15 residues. Germline trimming cut 5 bases from V and 4 bases from J; bases unmatched to any gene: 7. CDR3: CATSGGSGLYNEQFF. CDR3 nucleotide sequence: TGTGCCACCAGTGGGGGTAGCGGGCTATACAATGAGCAGTTCTTC.

This clone was observed once. V and J are TRBV5-1 and TRBJ2-7; TRBD1 might be the D (5 bases). CDR3 length equals 14 residues. The V gene lost 0 bases and the J gene lost 2 bases, with 9 bases spanning the gap. Germline V lookup: CDR1 SGHRS, CDR2 YFSETQ. This CDR3 is CASSLAGLTYEQYF. Here the CDR3 DNA reads TGCGCCAGCAGCTTGGCAGGGCTTACCTACGAGCAGTACTTC.

The J gene is TRBJ1-6, the V gene TRBV2, with 9 bases identical to TRBD1. With 7 bases clipped from V and 5 bases from J, the junction kept 9 bases outside the gene matches. CDR3 length: 16 amino acids. Germline assignment: CDR1 SNHLY and CDR2 FYNNEI. CDR3: CASTDRGGPDNSPLHF. The CDR3 bases are TGTGCCAGCACCGACAGGGGGGGACCTGATAATTCACCCCTCCACTTT.

The rearrangement links TRBV4-1 to TRBJ2-3; D remains ambiguous. CDR1 and CDR2 from the germline V gene are MGHRA and YSYEKL. The CDR3 extends over 13 amino acids. Between the trimmed V and J ends, which lost 0 bases and 6 bases, there was a span of 7 bases. In DNA, the CDR3 is TGCGCCAGCAGCCAAGATGCAGGCGATACGCAGTATTTT. Its translation is CASSQDAGDTQYF.

The V call is TRBV9, the J call TRBJ1-2, with 10 nucleotides matching TRBD1. The V segment lost 4 bases and the J segment 0 bases; nucleotides outside the gene matches: 3. Germline CDR1 reads SGDLS; CDR2 reads YYNGEE. This CDR3 has 15 amino acids. Here the CDR3 reads CASSPGTGANYGYTF. DNA of the CDR3: TGTGCCAGCAGCCCCGGGACAGGGGCTAACTATGGCTACACCTTC.

The rearrangement joins TRBV7-2 to TRBJ1-2; tentative D call: TRBD1 (6 bases). Germline V gene lookup returns CDR1 SGHTA and CDR2 FQGNSA. The germline V and J ends were trimmed by 6 bases and 1 base, with 18 bases remaining between them. The CDR3 extends over 16 amino acids. The DNA for the CDR3 is TGTGCCAGCAGAAAAACCGGGACACTGGGTAACTATGGCTACACCTTC. Translated: CASRKTGTLGNYGYTF.

The J gene is TRBJ1-3, the V gene TRBV5-1; D is uncertain. Germline lookup yields CDR1 SGHRS and CDR2 YFSETQ. This CDR3 contains 15 residues. The V end lost 4 bases, the J end lost 0 bases, and 11 bases lay between the germline ends. DNA for the CDR3: TGCGCCAGCAGCCAACTTGGCGGCTCTGGAAACACCATATATTTT. Its protein is CASSQLGGSGNTIYF.

The rearrangement uses TRBV5-8 and TRBJ1-2; D call uncertain. Trimming cost V 1 base and J 5 bases, with 9 bases left between them. The CDR3 length is 13 residues. CDR1 SGHTS and CDR2 YDEGEE come from the germline V gene. DNA for the CDR3: TGTGCCAGCAGCTTGCGTACAGCTTATGGCTACACCTTC. Amino acid sequence: CASSLRTAYGYTF.

The chain carries TRBV10-3 and TRBJ2-7, with 9 positions matching TRBD1. The CDR3 extends over 12 amino acids. Germline CDR1 ENHRY, CDR2 SYGVKD. V was pared by 11 bases and J by 6 bases, with 8 bases of the junction left unmatched. The CDR3 nucleotides are TGTGCCCAGTCGACAGGGGGAGTCGAGCAGTACTTC. Translating gives CAQSTGGVEQYF.

V usage is TRBV7-2 and J usage is TRBJ2-1, with TRBD2 matching 12 bases. The CDR3 is 15 amino acids. With V trimmed by 5 bases and J by 4 bases, 3 bases remained unmatched. CDR1 and CDR2 from the germline V gene are SGHTA and FQGNSA. CDR3 protein: CASSRTSGDYNEQFF. CDR3 nucleotides: TGTGCCAGCAGCCGGACTAGCGGGGATTACAATGAGCAGTTCTTC.

The chain has TRBV19 and TRBJ1-1, with TRBD1 as a possible D gene (5 bases). This CDR3 spans 14 amino acids. Germline CDR1 LNHDA, CDR2 SQIVND (reference sequence). Trimming stripped 7 bases from V and 0 bases from J, with 12 bases between. The CDR3: CASTREIMNTEAFF. In DNA form, the CDR3 reads TGTGCCAGTACCAGGGAAATCATGAACACTGAAGCTTTCTTT. The whole variable domain, remainder taken from reference TRBV19 and TRBJ1-1, is DGGITQSPKYLFRKEGQNVTLSCEQNLNHDAMYWYRQDPGQGLRLIYYSQIVNDFQKGDIAEGYSVSREKKESFPLTVTSAQKNPTAFYLCASTREIMNTEAFFGQGTRLTVV.

This rearrangement joins TRBV6-2 or TRBV6-3 to TRBJ2-3, with 9 nucleotides matching TRBD2. This CDR3 comprises 16 residues. Germline values: CDR1 MNHEY, CDR2 SVGEGT. V shed 6 bases, J shed 4 bases, and the junction held 11 bases outside the gene matches. The CDR3: CASSPRLAEGADTQYF. The CDR3 coding sequence is TGTGCCAGCAGCCCGAGACTAGCGGAAGGCGCAGATACGCAGTATTTT.

The V call is TRBV19, the J call TRBJ2-7, with 10 bases lining up with TRBD2. CDR1 and CDR2 from the germline V gene are LNHDA and SQIVND (reference sequence). V lost 6 bases, J lost 2 bases, and 4 bases stayed unmatched. The CDR3 has 14 amino acids. CDR3 coding DNA: TGTGCCAGTAGGAGGACTAGCGGACCCTACGAGCAGTACTTC. This gives the protein CASRRTSGPYEQYF.

The chain joins TRBV18 to TRBJ1-2; 9 nucleotides align to TRBD1. The V gene's germline CDR1 is KGHSH and CDR2 LQKENI. The V segment lost 3 bases and the J segment 5 bases; nucleotides outside the gene matches: 7. CDR3 size: 15 residues. The CDR3 protein is CASSPRQGEEYGYTF. The CDR3 bases are TGTGCCAGCTCACCCAGACAGGGGGAGGAATATGGCTACACCTTC.

The CDR3 is CASSLPGTGGETQYF. For the CDR3, the DNA is TGTGCCAGCAGCCTCCCCGGGACGGGGGGAGAGACCCAGTACTTC. This chain connects TRBV3-1 (or the pseudogene TRBV3-2) to TRBJ2-5; TRBD2 matches at 7 bases. This CDR3 has 15 amino acids. V dropped 4 bases and J dropped 4; count of bases not matched to a gene: 9. Per the germline V gene, CDR1 is LGHDT and CDR2 is YNNKEL (reference sequence).

The CDR3 nucleotides read TGTGCCAGCAGTTCTGCGTCGCTGACCCAGTACTTC. Translation: CASSSASLTQYF. The chain recombines TRBV2 with TRBJ2-5; D is uncertain. The germline CDR1 and CDR2 sequences are SNHLY and FYNNEI. V was clipped by 5 bases and J by 7 bases, with 11 bases between them. This CDR3 spans 12 amino acids. Drawing the rest from reference TRBV2 and TRBJ2-5, the complete variable domain is EPEVTQTPSHQVTQMGQEVILRCVPISNHLYFYWYRQILGQKVEFLVSFYNNEISEKSEIFDDQFSVERPDGSNFTLKIRSTKLEDSAMYFCASSSASLTQYFGPGTRLLVL.

CDR3 DNA: TGTGCCAGCAGTTCGGGAGGTGAAAAACTGTTTTTT. It encodes CASSSGGEKLFF. The chain couples TRBV11-2 to TRBJ1-4; no reliable D call. The germline V and J ends were trimmed by 6 bases and 7 bases, with 9 bases remaining between them. The length of the CDR3 is 12 residues. Germline V CDR1 and CDR2: SGHAT, FQNNGV.

This sequence joins TRBV5-1 and TRBJ2-7; TRBD1 might be the D (6 bases). Germline CDR1 SGHRS, CDR2 YFSETQ. CDR3 length: 16 amino acids. V dropped 0 bases and J dropped 3 bases, with 16 bases sitting between them. CDR3 region: CASSLGGWTADYEQYF. The DNA for the CDR3 is TGCGCCAGCAGCTTGGGAGGCTGGACAGCAGACTACGAGCAGTACTTC.

On this clone: Other DNA sequences within the sample encode an identical CDR3. This chain uses TRBV5-1 with TRBJ1-1; D is undetermined. Germline CDR1 and CDR2: SGHRS and YFSETQ. V gave up 0 bases and J gave up 0 bases, with 9 bases separating them. This CDR3 comprises 15 residues. CDR3 DNA sequence: TGCGCCAGCAGCTTGGGCGCTTCAATGAACACTGAAGCTTTCTTT. Amino acid sequence: CASSLGASMNTEAFF.

This chain connects TRBV27 to TRBJ1-2; weak D call: TRBD1 (5 bases). Trimming took 4 bases from V and 4 from J, leaving 19 bases between them. Germline V gene sequence: CDR1 MNHEY, CDR2 SMNVEV (reference sequence). This CDR3 region has 16 residues. DNA of the CDR3: TGTGCCAGCAGTTACCGGGTGGCAGGGAATGTCTATGGCTACACCTTC. Amino acids: CASSYRVAGNVYGYTF.